The 32 T cell receptor beta chains given below trace back to one sample, sequenced in a study of cytomegalovirus exposure and HLA in healthy donors. Libraries were prepared by immunoSEQ multiplex PCR; TCRdb keeps only in-frame clonotypes and omits some of them. The sample has tens of thousands of clones; about 96% are singletons. Sequencing was carried out using PBMCs. The source is a man younger than 30 in good health and CMV-seronegative.

CDR3 amino acids: CASSLGGDNNEQFF. DNA for the CDR3: TGTGCCAGCAGCTTGGGGGGAGACAACAATGAGCAGTTCTTC. The chain employs TRBV5-4 and TRBJ2-1; the D gene is possibly TRBD2 (5 bases). The CDR3 contains 14 residues. Looked up from germline, CDR1 is SGHNT and CDR2 is YYREEE (reference sequence). Trimming pared 0 bases from V and 5 bases from J, leaving 9 bases between.

This chain joins TRBV28 and TRBJ1-1, with D possibly matching TRBD1 (6 bases). The germline CDR1 and CDR2 sequences are MDHEN and SYDVKM. The CDR3 has 15 residues. V was clipped by 6 bases and J by 5 bases, with 19 bases between them. The DNA of the CDR3 is TGTGCCAGCAGGCTTCAGGGGACAAGGCGGACTGAAGCTTTCTTT. It is translated as CASRLQGTRRTEAFF.

This rearrangement joins TRBV9 to TRBJ1-2; a possible D gene is TRBD1 (5 bases). The CDR3 loop spans 15 amino acids. Germline values: CDR1 SGDLS, CDR2 YYNGEE. Between the trimmed V and J ends, which lost 4 bases and 5 bases, there was a span of 18 bases. CDR3 DNA sequence: TGTGCCAGCAGCCCAGCAGTAGGGGAAGTATATGGCTACACCTTC. Protein sequence: CASSPAVGEVYGYTF.

This clone was seen only a few times. V and J are TRBV14 and TRBJ2-7, with 10 bases lining up with TRBD1. After removal of 1 base from V and 3 bases from J, the junction contained 0 bases not matched to a gene. The length of the CDR3 is 14 residues. CDR1 and CDR2 (germline): SGHDN, FVKESK. The CDR3 sequence is CASSQGTGGYEQYF. The CDR3 bases are TGTGCCAGCAGCCAAGGGACAGGGGGCTACGAGCAGTACTTC.

V gene TRBV10-1 combines with J gene TRBJ2-3; 11 bases match TRBD2. Trimming took 3 bases from V and 2 from J; bases not matched to a gene: 10. Germline CDR1 WNHNN, CDR2 SYGVQD (reference sequence). The CDR3 has 18 amino acids. CDR3 amino acids: CASSDASGRHLSTDTQYF. The CDR3 DNA reads as TGCGCCAGCAGTGACGCTAGCGGGAGGCACCTCTCCACAGATACGCAGTATTTT.

CDR3 sequence (DNA): TGTGCCAGCAGTTCAAGAGGAGAGACCCAGTACTTC. Protein: CASSSRGETQYF. This chain links TRBV6-5 with TRBJ2-5; D gene uncertain. The V and J ends lost 4 bases and 4 bases respectively, with 7 bases between them. CDR3 length equals 12 residues. From germline, CDR1 is MNHEY and CDR2 SVGAGI.

The CDR3 loop is CASSPQGNSPLHF. In DNA form, the CDR3 reads TGCGCCAGCAGTCCCCAGGGGAATTCACCCCTCCACTTT. The chain joins TRBV10-1 to TRBJ1-6; perhaps TRBD1 as D (6 bases). CDR3 length equals 13 residues. CDR1 and CDR2 (germline): WNHNN, SYGVQD (reference sequence). With 5 bases removed from V and 7 bases from J, the gap between germline ends came to 9 bases.

The chain employs TRBV6-5 and TRBJ2-2; 7 positions match TRBD1. This CDR3 has 15 amino acids. J gave up 1 base and V 4 bases, and 3 bases lay outside the gene matches. CDR1 MNHEY and CDR2 SVGAGI come from the germline V gene. CDR3 bases: TGTGCCAGCAGTTCCCGGGACAGGAACACCGGGGAGCTGTTTTTT. Encoded protein: CASSSRDRNTGELFF.

The CDR3 region is CASTQGPNTGELFF. Here the CDR3 DNA reads TGTGCCAGCACTCAGGGGCCGAACACCGGGGAGCTGTTTTTT. The chain couples TRBV2 to TRBJ2-2, with a tentative D call TRBD1 (6 bases). Trimming removed 7 bases at V and 0 bases at J, with 9 bases between. The CDR3 runs to 14 residues. CDR1 and CDR2 (germline): SNHLY, FYNNEI. Together with reference TRBV2 and TRBJ2-2, the CDR3 gives the full variable domain: EPEVTQTPSHQVTQMGQEVILRCVPISNHLYFYWYRQILGQKVEFLVSFYNNEISEKSEIFDDQFSVERPDGSNFTLKIRSTKLEDSAMYFCASTQGPNTGELFFGEGSRLTVL.

The rearrangement uses TRBV12-5 and TRBJ2-3; 10 bases agree with TRBD2. This CDR3 is built from 13 residues. The germline gives CDR1 LGHNT, CDR2 FRNRAP. V was clipped by 7 bases and J by 3 bases; unmatched bases: 1. The CDR3 loop is CASETSGTDTQYF. The CDR3 DNA sequence: TGTGCTAGTGAGACTAGCGGGACAGATACGCAGTATTTT.

This clone was counted a single time. This chain connects TRBV7-6 to TRBJ2-5, with D tentatively TRBD1 (7 bases). CDR1 SGHVS and CDR2 FNYEAQ come from the germline V gene. The CDR3 runs to 16 residues. V lost 5 bases, J lost 4 bases, and 20 bases lay in between. The CDR3 nucleotides are TGTGCCAGCAGCGTCCGCGGGACAGTTCTCGGAGAGACCCAGTACTTC. Encoded protein: CASSVRGTVLGETQYF.

The V call is TRBV4-1, the J call TRBJ2-7, with 10 bases fitting TRBD1. The CDR3 has 17 residues. V was pared by 0 bases and J by 4 bases, with 9 bases of the junction left unmatched. The V gene's germline CDR1 is MGHRA and CDR2 YSYEKL. CDR3 bases: TGCGCCAGCAGCCAAGATAGGGGACAGGGGATAGTTTACGAGCAGTACTTC. It translates to CASSQDRGQGIVYEQYF.

V is TRBV30 and J is TRBJ2-7; 13 positions match TRBD2. Per germline, CDR1 GTSNPN and CDR2 SVGIG (reference sequence). CDR3 length: 14 amino acids. V shed 1 base and J 5 bases; nucleotides not matched to a gene: 2. This chain's CDR3 is CAWSDGTSGNEQYF. CDR3 bases: TGTGCCTGGAGTGATGGGACTAGCGGGAACGAGCAGTACTTC. The full variable domain, with the rest looked up from reference TRBV30 and TRBJ2-7, is SQTIHQWPATLVQPVGSPLSLECTVEGTSNPNLYWYRQAAGRGLQLLFYSVGIGQISSEVPQNLSASRPQDRQFILSSKKLLLSDSGFYLCAWSDGTSGNEQYFGPGTRLTVT.

V gene TRBV7-9 combines with J gene TRBJ1-1, with D possibly matching TRBD1 (6 bases). V gave up 7 bases and J gave up 1 base, with 13 bases separating them. CDR3 size: 14 residues. CDR1 is SEHNR and CDR2 is FQNEAQ in the germline V gene (reference sequence). The CDR3 nucleotides are TGTGCCAGCACCCCTATACAGGGGAACACTGAAGCTTTCTTT. Translated, it gives CASTPIQGNTEAFF.

This clone has a single count. The chain recombines TRBV4-2 with TRBJ1-2, with 11 positions matching TRBD1. V shed 0 bases and J 8 bases; nucleotides not matched to a gene: 5. The CDR3 spans 15 residues. Germline V gene lookup returns CDR1 LGHNA and CDR2 YNFKEQ. The CDR3 DNA is TGTGCCAGCAGCCAAGATGGGGGGACAGGGGGAGGCTACACCTTC. Encoded protein: CASSQDGGTGGGYTF.

J is TRBJ2-5 and V is TRBV27; D is possibly TRBD1 (6 bases). V was clipped by 0 bases and J by 7 bases, with 15 bases between them. Germline-derived CDR1 and CDR2 are MNHEY and SMNVEV (reference sequence). CDR3 length: 15 residues. CDR3: CASSLSAGELVTQYF. The CDR3 nucleotides read TGTGCCAGCAGTTTATCGGCAGGGGAGTTGGTGACCCAGTACTTC.

CDR3 in DNA: TGTGCCAGCAGTCCTCAAGGACAGGGCCACGAGCAGTACTTC. This translates into CASSPQGQGHEQYF. The chain links TRBV27 to TRBJ2-7, with 8 bases identical to TRBD1. After removal of 5 bases from V and 5 bases from J, the junction contained 8 bases not matched to a gene. The CDR3 contains 14 residues. Looked up from germline, CDR1 is MNHEY and CDR2 is SMNVEV (reference sequence).

The V and J genes are TRBV28 and TRBJ1-6; D is uncertain. The CDR3 is made up of 12 amino acids. The V and J ends lost 8 bases and 7 bases respectively, with 9 bases between them. Per germline, CDR1 MDHEN and CDR2 SYDVKM. CDR3 loop: CASLRGNSPLHF. The DNA of the CDR3 is TGTGCCAGCCTCAGAGGGAATTCACCCCTCCACTTT.

This chain uses TRBV11-3 with TRBJ2-3; TRBD1 aligns across 9 bases. V gave up 6 bases and J gave up 4 bases; unmatched junction bases: 14. In germline, CDR1 is SGHNT, CDR2 YENEEA. The CDR3 runs to 17 residues. CDR3 nucleotide sequence: TGTGCCAGCAGACCATATCCGGGACAGGGAGTCTCAGATACGCAGTATTTT. Its translation: CASRPYPGQGVSDTQYF. The full variable domain, its missing parts supplied by reference TRBV11-3 and TRBJ2-3, is EAGVVQSPRYKIIEKKQPVAFWCNPISGHNTLYWYLQNLGQGPELLIRYENEEAVDDSQLPKDRFSAERLKGVDSTLKIQPAELGDSAVYLCASRPYPGQGVSDTQYFGPGTRLTVL.

The chain links TRBV7-9 to TRBJ2-7; no clear D. V lost 1 base and J 5 bases, leaving 6 bases between the germline ends. Germline assignment: CDR1 SEHNR and CDR2 FQNEAQ (reference sequence). CDR3 length: 12 amino acids. CDR3: CASSLDSNEQYF. In DNA, the CDR3 is TGTGCCAGCAGCTTAGACAGTAACGAGCAGTACTTC. Complete variable domain (other parts from reference TRBV7-9 and TRBJ2-7): DTGVSQNPRHKITKRGQNVTFRCDPISEHNRLYWYRQTLGQGPEFLTYFQNEAQLEKSRLLSDRFSAERPKGSFSTLEIQRTEQGDSAMYLCASSLDSNEQYFGPGTRLTVT.

The chain employs TRBV7-8 and TRBJ2-1, with TRBD1 as a possible D gene (6 bases). Germline CDR1 SGHVS, CDR2 FQNEAQ. The CDR3 covers 15 residues. The V gene lost 5 bases and the J gene lost 8 bases, with 19 bases spanning the gap. The CDR3, as DNA: TGTGCCAGCAGCCCGCTTGCAGGGGCAAGGGATGAGCAGTTCTTC. Translating it yields CASSPLAGARDEQFF.

V usage is TRBV6-5 and J usage is TRBJ2-7; 10 positions match TRBD1. Germline V gene data show CDR1 as MNHEY and CDR2 as SVGAGI. The CDR3 is 15 residues long. The V segment lost 8 bases and the J segment 3 bases; nucleotides outside the gene matches: 10. CDR3 sequence: CASAPGDRGFYEQYF. In DNA, the CDR3 is TGTGCCAGCGCCCCGGGGGACAGGGGATTCTACGAGCAGTACTTC.

V gene TRBV2 combines with J gene TRBJ1-1, with D uncertain. Trimming took 5 bases from V and 0 from J, leaving 7 bases between them. The CDR3 has 13 residues. Germline CDR1 and CDR2: SNHLY and FYNNEI. The CDR3 loop reads CASSSELNTEAFF. The CDR3, as DNA: TGTGCCAGCAGTTCAGAATTGAACACTGAAGCTTTCTTT.

The CDR3 bases are TGTGCCAGCAGTCTCCTGACAGCCCAGGACGGAGAGACCCAGTACTTC. Its translation: CASSLLTAQDGETQYF. The chain is built from TRBV7-9 and TRBJ2-5, with D possibly being TRBD1 (5 bases). The CDR3 length is 16 residues. CDR1 and CDR2 from the germline V gene are SEHNR and FQNEAQ (reference sequence). V was pared by 6 bases and J by 4 bases, with 21 bases between. The whole variable domain, filled in from reference TRBV7-9 and TRBJ2-5, reads DTGVSQNPRHKITKRGQNVTFRCDPISEHNRLYWYRQTLGQGPEFLTYFQNEAQLEKSRLLSDRFSAERPKGSFSTLEIQRTEQGDSAMYLCASSLLTAQDGETQYFGPGTRLLVL.

The chain couples TRBV2 to TRBJ1-5; TRBD1 agrees at 9 bases. The ends lost 6 bases at V and 5 bases at J; junction bases unmatched: 8. The CDR3 has 15 amino acids. Germline lookup yields CDR1 SNHLY and CDR2 FYNNEI. CDR3 nucleotide sequence: TGTGCCAGCAGCCCCACCCGACAGGGGGATCAGCCCCAGCATTTT. This translates into CASSPTRQGDQPQHF.

The chain employs TRBV2 and TRBJ1-5, with 8 bases aligning to TRBD1. The V gene's germline CDR1 is SNHLY and CDR2 FYNNEI. The CDR3 has 19 amino acids. Unmatched junction bases numbered 14, after V lost 4 bases and J lost 0 bases. Here the CDR3 reads CASSVARGRGSDSNQPQHF. Written as DNA, the CDR3 is TGTGCCAGCAGTGTGGCCAGGGGGCGAGGAAGTGATAGCAATCAGCCCCAGCATTTT.

The chain combines TRBV6-6 with TRBJ1-1; TRBD1 is a possible D gene (5 bases). V lost 8 bases and J lost 4, with 14 bases in between. CDR1 and CDR2 (germline): MNHNY, SVGAGI (reference sequence). The CDR3 totals 13 residues. CDR3 DNA sequence: TGTGCCAGCGGCTTCAGGGTCTGCACTGAAGCTTTCTTT. This translates into CASGFRVCTEAFF.

This chain uses TRBV10-3 with TRBJ1-2; D is uncertain. CDR1 and CDR2 (germline): ENHRY, SYGVKD. There are 15 residues in the CDR3. V was clipped by 3 bases and J by 0 bases, with 11 bases between them. DNA for the CDR3: TGTGCCATCAGTGAAACAGACCCAACTAACTATGGCTACACCTTC. Its translation is CAISETDPTNYGYTF.

The chain joins TRBV28 to TRBJ1-2; 9 nucleotides line up with TRBD1. V was clipped by 5 bases and J by 4 bases; unmatched bases: 8. The CDR3 runs to 15 residues. Germline V gene data show CDR1 as MDHEN and CDR2 as SYDVKM. The chain's CDR3 is CASSPAGTGSYGYTF. The CDR3 DNA is TGTGCCAGCAGTCCCGCCGGGACAGGGTCCTATGGCTACACCTTC.

The chain is built from TRBV19 and TRBJ1-5; perhaps TRBD1 as D (5 bases). The CDR3 length is 18 residues. The V end was cut by 0 bases, the J end by 0 bases, with 15 bases between. CDR1 and CDR2 (germline): LNHDA, SQIVND (reference sequence). For the CDR3, the DNA is TGTGCCAGTAGTATAGAGCGGCGGAGACAGAATAGCAATCAGCCCCAGCATTTT. Its protein is CASSIERRRQNSNQPQHF.

This clone was picked up a small number of times. The chain links TRBV6-1 to TRBJ1-6; possible D gene TRBD1, 5 bases. Between the trimmed V and J ends, which lost 0 bases and 13 bases, there was a span of 16 bases. The CDR3 length is 15 residues. Per germline, CDR1 MNHNS and CDR2 SASEGT. This CDR3 is CASSEAWAQAAPLHF. The CDR3 DNA follows: TGTGCCAGCAGTGAAGCGTGGGCACAGGCGGCCCCCCTCCACTTT.

The chain is built from TRBV21-1 and TRBJ1-5; the table names TRBD1, a call not compared with the DNA. TRBV21-1 is labeled a pseudogene. The CDR3 sequence is 16 residues long. CDR3 region: CASSKKLGPQDQPQHF. CDR3 coding DNA: TGTGCCAGCAGCAAAAAATTGGGGCCCCAGGATCAGCCCCAGCATTTT.